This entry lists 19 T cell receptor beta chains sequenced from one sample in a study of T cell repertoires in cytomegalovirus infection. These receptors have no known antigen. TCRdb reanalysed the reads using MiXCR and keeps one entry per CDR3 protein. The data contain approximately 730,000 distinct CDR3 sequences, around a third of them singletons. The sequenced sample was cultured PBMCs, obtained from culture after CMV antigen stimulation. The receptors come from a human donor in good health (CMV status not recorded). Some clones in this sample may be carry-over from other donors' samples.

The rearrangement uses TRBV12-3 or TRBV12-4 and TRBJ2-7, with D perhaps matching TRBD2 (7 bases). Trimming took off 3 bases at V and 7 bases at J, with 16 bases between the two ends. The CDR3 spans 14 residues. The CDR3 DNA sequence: TGTGCCAGCAGTTTTGGGGCGGGGGCGGGGGAGCAGTACTTC. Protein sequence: CASSFGAGAGEQYF.

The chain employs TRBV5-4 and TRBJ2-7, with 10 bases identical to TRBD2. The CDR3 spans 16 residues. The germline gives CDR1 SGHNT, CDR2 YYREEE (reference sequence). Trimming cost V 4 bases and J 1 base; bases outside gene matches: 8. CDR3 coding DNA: TGTGCCAGCAGCCCACCCGGACTAGCGGAATCCTACGAGCAGTACTTC. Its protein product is CASSPPGLAESYEQYF.

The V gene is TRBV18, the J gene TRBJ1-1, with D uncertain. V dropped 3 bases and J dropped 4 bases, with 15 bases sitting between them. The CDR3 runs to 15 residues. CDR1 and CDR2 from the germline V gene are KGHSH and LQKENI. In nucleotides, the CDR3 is TGTGCCAGCTCACCGGTAGGTGTAGGTGTCACTGAAGCTTTCTTT. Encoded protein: CASSPVGVGVTEAFF.

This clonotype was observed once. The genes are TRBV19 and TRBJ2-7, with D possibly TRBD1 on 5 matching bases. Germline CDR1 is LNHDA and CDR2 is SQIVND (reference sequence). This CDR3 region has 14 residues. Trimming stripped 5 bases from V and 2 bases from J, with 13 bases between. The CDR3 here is CASSRRQQTYEQYF. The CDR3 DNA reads TGTGCCAGTAGTCGAAGACAGCAGACCTACGAGCAGTACTTC.

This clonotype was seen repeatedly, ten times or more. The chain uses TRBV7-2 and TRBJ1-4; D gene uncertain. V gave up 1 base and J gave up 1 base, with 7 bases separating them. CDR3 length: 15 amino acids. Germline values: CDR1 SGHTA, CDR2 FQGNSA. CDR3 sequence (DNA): TGTGCCAGCAGCTTAGTGACCCAAACTAATGAAAAACTGTTTTTT. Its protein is CASSLVTQTNEKLFF.

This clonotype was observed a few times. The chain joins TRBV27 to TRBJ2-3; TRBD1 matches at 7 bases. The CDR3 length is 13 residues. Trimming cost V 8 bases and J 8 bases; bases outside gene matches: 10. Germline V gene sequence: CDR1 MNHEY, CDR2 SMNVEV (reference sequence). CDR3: CASRDRSTGTQYF. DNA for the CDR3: TGTGCCAGCCGGGACAGATCCACGGGTACGCAGTATTTT.

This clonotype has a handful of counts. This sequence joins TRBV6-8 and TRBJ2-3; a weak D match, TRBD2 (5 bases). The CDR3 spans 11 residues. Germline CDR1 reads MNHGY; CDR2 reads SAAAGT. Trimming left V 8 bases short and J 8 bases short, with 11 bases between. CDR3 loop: CASRREGTQYF. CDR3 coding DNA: TGTGCCAGCCGTCGGGAAGGTACGCAGTATTTT.

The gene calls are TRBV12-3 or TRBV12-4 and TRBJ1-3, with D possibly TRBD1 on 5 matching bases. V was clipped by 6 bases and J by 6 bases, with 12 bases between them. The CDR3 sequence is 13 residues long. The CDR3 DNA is TGTGCCAGCAGCGGACGGGGGAAAAACACCATATATTTT. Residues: CASSGRGKNTIYF.

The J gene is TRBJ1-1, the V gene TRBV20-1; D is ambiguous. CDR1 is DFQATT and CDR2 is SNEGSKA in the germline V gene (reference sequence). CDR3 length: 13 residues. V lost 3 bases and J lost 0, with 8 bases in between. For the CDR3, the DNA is TGCAGTGCTAGTATATTAATGAACACTGAAGCTTTCTTT. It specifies CSASILMNTEAFF.

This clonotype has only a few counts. The CDR3 sequence: CASRENYEQYF. The CDR3 nucleotides are TGTGCCAGCAGGGAGAACTACGAGCAGTACTTC. The chain employs TRBV7-2 and TRBJ2-7; D unresolved. The CDR3 runs to 11 residues. Germline CDR1 reads SGHTA; CDR2 reads FQGNSA. Trimming stripped 6 bases from V and 3 bases from J, with 6 bases between. Based on the CDR3 plus reference TRBV7-2 and TRBJ2-7, the full variable domain is GAGVSQSPSNKVTEKGKDVELRCDPISGHTALYWYRQSLGQGLEFLIYFQGNSAPDKSGLPSDRFSAERTGGSVSTLTIQRTQQEDSAVYLCASRENYEQYFGPGTRLTVT.

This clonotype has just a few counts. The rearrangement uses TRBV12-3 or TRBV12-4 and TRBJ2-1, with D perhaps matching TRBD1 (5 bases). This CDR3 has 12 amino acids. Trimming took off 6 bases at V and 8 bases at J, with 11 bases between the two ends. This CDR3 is CASSGTGYEQFF. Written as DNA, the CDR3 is TGTGCCAGCAGCGGTACAGGCTATGAGCAGTTCTTC.

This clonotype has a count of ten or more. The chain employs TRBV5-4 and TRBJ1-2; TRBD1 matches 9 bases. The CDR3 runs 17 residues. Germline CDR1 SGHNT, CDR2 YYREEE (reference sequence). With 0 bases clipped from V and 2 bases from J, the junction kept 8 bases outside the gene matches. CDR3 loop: CASSLVGQGNSNYGYTF. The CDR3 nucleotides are TGTGCCAGCAGCTTGGTGGGACAGGGTAATTCGAACTATGGCTACACCTTC.

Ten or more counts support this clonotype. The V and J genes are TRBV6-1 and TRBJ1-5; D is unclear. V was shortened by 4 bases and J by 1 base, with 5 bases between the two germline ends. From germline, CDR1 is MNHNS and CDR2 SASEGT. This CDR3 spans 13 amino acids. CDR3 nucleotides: TGTGCCAGCAGTGCACAAAGCAATCAGCCCCAGCATTTT. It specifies CASSAQSNQPQHF.

The CDR3 reads CAISDLDRTQYF. The CDR3 DNA reads TGTGCCATCAGTGATCTCGACAGGACCCAGTACTTC. The chain uses TRBV10-3 and TRBJ2-5; D is possibly TRBD1 (5 bases). The V gene's germline CDR1 is ENHRY and CDR2 SYGVKD. The V end lost 3 bases, the J end lost 7 bases, and 9 bases lay between the germline ends. The CDR3 is 12 residues long.

The CDR3 DNA reads TGTGCCAGCAGTGAGTCAATCTCTGGGGCCAACGTCCTGACTTTC. This codes for CASSESISGANVLTF. The chain carries TRBV6-1 and TRBJ2-6, with D hard to call. The CDR3 length is 15 residues. Germline CDR1 reads MNHNS; CDR2 reads SASEGT. Trimming cost V 3 bases and J 0 bases, with 6 bases left between them.

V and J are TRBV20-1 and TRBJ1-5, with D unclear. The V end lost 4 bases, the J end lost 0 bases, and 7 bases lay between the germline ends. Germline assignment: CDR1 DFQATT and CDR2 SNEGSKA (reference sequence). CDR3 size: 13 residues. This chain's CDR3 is CSATLHSNQPQHF. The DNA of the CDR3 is TGCAGTGCTACACTACATAGCAATCAGCCCCAGCATTTT.

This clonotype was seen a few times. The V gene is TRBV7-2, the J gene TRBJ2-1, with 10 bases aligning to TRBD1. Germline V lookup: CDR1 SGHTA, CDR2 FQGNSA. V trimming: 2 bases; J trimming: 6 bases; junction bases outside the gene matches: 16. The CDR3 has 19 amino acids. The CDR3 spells CASSLRGGGWDRGPNEQFF. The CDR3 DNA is TGTGCCAGCAGCTTAAGAGGTGGGGGGTGGGACAGGGGTCCCAATGAGCAGTTCTTC.

The CDR3 nucleotides are TGTGCCAGCAGTTACTCGGGGGCTCAAGTGTCGGAGCAGTTCTTC. It specifies CASSYSGAQVSEQFF. V and J are TRBV6-2 or TRBV6-3 and TRBJ2-1; a possible D gene is TRBD1 (6 bases). Germline assignment: CDR1 MNHEY and CDR2 SVGEGT. The CDR3 length is 15 residues. Trimming removed 0 bases from V and 10 bases from J, with 16 bases in between.

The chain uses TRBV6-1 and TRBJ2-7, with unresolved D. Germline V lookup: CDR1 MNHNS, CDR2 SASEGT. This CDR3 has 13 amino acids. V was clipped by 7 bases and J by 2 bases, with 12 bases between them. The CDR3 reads CASTMTGPYEQYF. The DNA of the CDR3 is TGTGCCAGCACCATGACTGGCCCCTACGAGCAGTACTTC.